The T cell receptor beta chain described here comes from a study of regulatory T cells in long-lasting Graves disease. This clonotype was counted ten times or more. Noted time point: newly diagnosed GD, antithyroid drugs for less than 3 months. PBMCs provided the RNA from which the TCR library was made. Arm-PCR of CDR3 regions and iRepertoire HTBI primers were the basis on which TCR beta libraries were built. MiXCR was run by TCRdb on the multiplex PCR reads, yielding one entry per CDR3 protein. The sample carries 550,000 or so distinct CDR3 sequences, 12% recorded once. These records were also assigned to another study, of T cells in Graves' hyperthyroidism and ophthalmopathy.

Material: peripheral blood mononuclear cells (PBMCs), obtained at new diagnosis, from a patient treated with antithyroid drugs. This clonotype originated in a woman in her thirties with Graves disease.

In DNA, the CDR3 is TGTGCCAGCAGTTTTTTCGGGAGAGATACGCAGTATTTT. As protein: CASSFFGRDTQYF. The rearrangement uses TRBV28 and TRBJ2-3; D may be TRBD2 (6 bases). The V end was cut by 3 bases, the J end by 5 bases, with 9 bases between. The CDR3 loop spans 13 amino acids. Germline V CDR1 and CDR2: MDHEN, SYDVKM.